A selection of T cell receptor beta chains follows, all from one sample in a study of blood T cells in healthy people across ages. TCRdb analysed the 5' RACE reads with MiXCR anew, one entry per CDR3 protein. This repertoire shows roughly 1,700,000 distinct CDR3 sequences, 28% found once; its top ten account for roughly 8%. Specimen: blood. The source of these receptors is a woman aged 25-40 years in good health. CDR3s include the opening cysteine and the closing phenylalanine or tryptophan. D genes are given only for firm matches. Clone sizes are given selectively: once, few, many, or a class where the clone is expanded.

abundance,j_gene,d_gene,v_gene,CDR3aa,CDR3nt
NA,TRBJ2-7,NA,TRBV4-3,CASSQPGRGSYEQYF,TGCGCCAGCAGCCAGCCGGGACGGGGCTCCTACGAGCAGTACTTC
NA,TRBJ2-5,NA,TRBV3-1,CASSQVKRPQETQYF,TGTGCCAGCAGCCAAGTCAAGCGGCCCCAAGAGACCCAGTACTTC
NA,TRBJ1-5,NA,TRBV27,CASSSTGVQPQHF,TGTGCCAGCAGCTCGACGGGGGTTCAGCCCCAGCATTTT
NA,TRBJ2-3,NA,TRBV19,CASSQNSDSSFTDTQYF,TGTGCCAGTAGTCAGAACTCGGACTCCTCTTTCACAGATACGCAGTATTTT
NA,TRBJ2-1,TRBD2,TRBV9,CASSVVAGAGNEQFF,TGTGCCAGCAGCGTAGTGGCGGGAGCGGGCAATGAGCAGTTCTTC
NA,TRBJ1-2,NA,TRBV18,CASSPIGTGGYTF,TGTGCCAGCTCACCAATCGGAACAGGGGGCTACACCTTC
NA,TRBJ2-1,TRBD2,TRBV10-2,CASRLAGGPTNEQFF,TGCGCCAGCAGGTTAGCGGGAGGGCCCACAAATGAGCAGTTCTTC
NA,TRBJ1-5,NA,TRBV11-2,CASSAGVSQPQHF,TGTGCCAGCTCGGCCGGGGTGAGTCAGCCCCAGCATTTT
NA,TRBJ2-1,TRBD1,TRBV4-1,CASSQPRAGDRGRFF,TGCGCCAGCAGCCAACCCCGTGCCGGGGACAGGGGGCGGTTCTTC
few,TRBJ2-3,NA,TRBV12-3/TRBV12-4,CASSRQASSSIDTQYF,TGTGCCAGCAGTCGACAGGCCTCCTCCAGCATAGATACGCAGTATTTT
NA,TRBJ1-5,NA,TRBV7-2,CASSLEPREGQPQHF,TGTGCCAGCAGCTTAGAACCCAGGGAGGGTCAGCCCCAGCATTTT
NA,TRBJ2-3,NA,TRBV30,CAWSVAAYSTDTQYF,TGTGCCTGGAGTGTAGCTGCCTATAGCACAGATACGCAGTATTTT
NA,TRBJ2-7,TRBD2,TRBV20-1,CSATGLATTYEQYF,TGCAGTGCTACCGGACTAGCGACTACCTACGAGCAGTACTTC
NA,TRBJ2-7,NA,TRBV15,CATSSGQGNNEQYF,TGTGCCACCAGCTCCGGGCAGGGAAATAACGAGCAGTACTTC
once,TRBJ2-5,NA,TRBV5-5,CASSQNRSHRVQQYF,TGTGCCAGCAGCCAAAACAGGTCCCATAGGGTGCAGCAGTACTTC